Each of the 29 T cell receptor beta chains below was sequenced from the same sample in a study of CD8+CD57+ T cells in acquired aplastic anemia. Profiling of TCR beta VDJ combinations and CDR3 sequences used genomic DNA as template. Using its own MiXCR run on the reads, TCRdb lists one record per CDR3 protein. The sample yields some 210,000 distinct CDR3 sequences, roughly 55% seen once. Sequencing used sorted CD4+, CD8+, or CD8+CD57+ T cells (not recorded which) from PBMCs. These receptors originate from a human donor in good health.

This clonotype was recorded a few times. The gene calls are TRBV5-1 and TRBJ2-5; D ambiguous. V lost 0 bases to trimming and J lost 1 base, with 10 bases between them. The CDR3 runs 15 residues. Per germline, CDR1 SGHRS and CDR2 YFSETQ. DNA for the CDR3: TGCGCCAGCAGCTTGGCGGGTGTCAGCCAAGAGACCCAGTACTTC. Translated: CASSLAGVSQETQYF.

This rearrangement joins TRBV5-1 to TRBJ2-1; a possible D gene is TRBD2 (5 bases). Trimming took off 6 bases at V and 5 bases at J, with 9 bases between the two ends. The CDR3 is 12 residues long. The germline V gene encodes CDR1 SGHRS and CDR2 YFSETQ. DNA for the CDR3: TGCGCCAGCACCCTAGCCGACAATGAGCAGTTCTTC. Translated, it gives CASTLADNEQFF.

V gene TRBV20-1 combines with J gene TRBJ2-5; D ambiguous. With 3 bases removed from V and 1 base from J, the gap between germline ends came to 12 bases. The CDR3 loop spans 14 amino acids. CDR1 is DFQATT and CDR2 is SNEGSKA in the germline V gene (reference sequence). The CDR3, as DNA: TGCAGTGCTAGTTTGGCCAGGAGCCAAGAGACCCAGTACTTC. It is translated as CSASLARSQETQYF.

This clonotype was picked up one time. The V gene is TRBV2, the J gene TRBJ1-5, with D possibly TRBD1 on 5 matching bases. Trimming removed 3 bases from V and 6 bases from J, with 18 bases in between. Per the germline V gene, CDR1 is SNHLY and CDR2 is FYNNEI. This CDR3 contains 16 residues. The CDR3: CASSETVPLYRQPQHF. CDR3 nucleotides: TGTGCCAGCAGTGAGACAGTCCCCCTATATCGTCAGCCCCAGCATTTT.

This chain connects TRBV6-1 to TRBJ2-3; D is unresolved. V gave up 0 bases and J gave up 6 bases, with 16 bases separating them. Germline CDR1 is MNHNS and CDR2 is SASEGT. CDR3 length: 16 residues. CDR3 region: CASSEALLSFSDTQYF. In DNA form, the CDR3 reads TGTGCCAGCAGTGAAGCGCTTCTTAGCTTCTCTGATACGCAGTATTTT.

This clonotype was recorded many times. This chain connects TRBV6-6 to TRBJ2-5, with 11 bases that match TRBD2. This CDR3 has 15 amino acids. Trimming cost V 6 bases and J 9 bases; bases outside gene matches: 12. The germline V gene has CDR1 MNHNY and CDR2 SVGAGI (reference sequence). In DNA, the CDR3 is TGTGCCAGCAGCCGCGATAGCGGGGGGGTTGGGGCCCAGTACTTC. Translated: CASSRDSGGVGAQYF.

The chain couples TRBV7-8 to TRBJ2-7; D perhaps matches TRBD1 (6 bases). The CDR3 is 14 residues long. The V gene lost 5 bases and the J gene lost 4 bases, with 15 bases spanning the gap. Germline V gene lookup returns CDR1 SGHVS and CDR2 FQNEAQ. CDR3 in DNA: TGTGCCAGCAGCCCCCTAGGACAGCTTTACGAGCAGTACTTC. This gives the protein CASSPLGQLYEQYF.

There are a few counts of this clonotype. The rearrangement uses TRBV4-1 and TRBJ1-1; D is ambiguous. V dropped 1 base and J dropped 1 base, with 13 bases sitting between them. Germline CDR1 reads MGHRA; CDR2 reads YSYEKL. The CDR3 sequence is 16 residues long. The DNA of the CDR3 is TGCGCCAGCAGCCAAGTAGGAGCAGATGCGAACACTGAAGCTTTCTTT. Encoded protein: CASSQVGADANTEAFF.

As to this clonotype: The conserved phenylalanine or tryptophan is not found at the CDR3 terminus, so this likely reflects a read error. The V gene is TRBV6-1, the J gene TRBJ1-1, with 9 nucleotides matching TRBD1. Germline loops: CDR1 MNHNS, CDR2 SASEGT. J was trimmed by 7 bases and V by 6 bases; bases with no gene match: 12. The CDR3 is 15 amino acids. The CDR3 nucleotides are TGTGCCAGCAGGACAGGGGGTAATGGGGCTGGTGAAGCTTTCCTT. As protein: CASRTGGNGAGEAFL.

The V gene is TRBV4-3, the J gene TRBJ1-5; unclear D gene. Germline values: CDR1 LGHNA, CDR2 YSLEER. The CDR3 sequence is 13 residues long. V was clipped by 0 bases and J by 7 bases, with 7 bases between them. CDR3 in amino acids: CASSQDVDQPQHF. In nucleotides, the CDR3 is TGCGCCAGCAGCCAAGACGTTGACCAGCCCCAGCATTTT.

This chain uses TRBV19 with TRBJ2-3; the match to TRBD2 covers 12 bases. With 8 bases clipped from V and 4 bases from J, the junction kept 7 bases outside the gene matches. This CDR3 is built from 15 residues. CDR1 LNHDA and CDR2 SQIVND come from the germline V gene (reference sequence). The CDR3 DNA follows: TGTGCCAGTGAAACCGGGACTAGCGGGTCAGATACGCAGTATTTT. Encoded protein: CASETGTSGSDTQYF.

There are a few counts of this clonotype. The chain uses TRBV20-1 and TRBJ1-2; possibly TRBD1 for D (5 bases). Trimming removed 0 bases from V and 5 bases from J, with 7 bases in between. Germline V gene data show CDR1 as DFQATT and CDR2 as SNEGSKA (reference sequence). This CDR3 has 12 residues. CDR3 in amino acids: CSARDPGYGYTF. The CDR3 coding sequence is TGCAGTGCTAGAGACCCAGGGTATGGCTACACCTTC.

Concerning this clonotype: The junction departs from germline at one end; a sequencing error may be responsible. The V gene is TRBV20-1, the J gene TRBJ2-1; TRBD1 aligns across 7 bases. CDR1 is DFQATT and CDR2 is SNEGSKA in the germline V gene (reference sequence). The CDR3 spans 15 residues. The CDR3 loop is CSTTPVGGGYNERFF. CDR3 DNA: TGCAGTACGACCCCAGTAGGGGGCGGGTACAATGAGCGGTTCTTC.

This clonotype was seen repeatedly, ten times or more. The J gene is TRBJ2-7, the V gene TRBV7-9; 7 bases agree with TRBD1. With V trimmed by 5 bases and J by 3 bases, 10 bases remained unmatched. This CDR3 spans 15 amino acids. Germline assignment: CDR1 SEHNR and CDR2 FQNEAQ (reference sequence). CDR3 sequence: CASSNHGTAVYEQYF. The CDR3 nucleotides are TGTGCCAGCAGCAACCACGGGACAGCAGTCTACGAGCAGTACTTC. Variable domain in full (rest from reference TRBV7-9 and TRBJ2-7): DTGVSQNPRHKITKRGQNVTFRCDPISEHNRLYWYRQTLGQGPEFLTYFQNEAQLEKSRLLSDRFSAERPKGSFSTLEIQRTEQGDSAMYLCASSNHGTAVYEQYFGPGTRLTVT.

The chain employs TRBV24-1 and TRBJ1-2, with a weak D call TRBD1 (6 bases). Trimming shortened V by 4 bases and J by 8 bases, and 13 bases separated the two germline ends. The CDR3 length is 13 residues. Germline values: CDR1 KGHDR, CDR2 SFDVKD. The CDR3 coding sequence is TGTGCCACCAGTGACAACAGGGCTATCGGCTACACCTTC. This encodes CATSDNRAIGYTF.

This clonotype was found many times. The J gene is TRBJ2-1, the V gene TRBV29-1, with a possible D match to TRBD2 (5 bases). The CDR3 covers 12 residues. Trimming removed 8 bases at V and 6 bases at J, with 14 bases between. Germline lookup yields CDR1 SQVTM and CDR2 ANQGSEA. As DNA, the CDR3 is TGCAGCCTTTCCCGGAGCGGCAATGAGCAGTTCTTC. This translates into CSLSRSGNEQFF.

About this clonotype: Germline is not matched at one junction end, which may reflect a read error. The chain couples TRBV29-1 to TRBJ2-5, with 8 nucleotides matching TRBD2. CDR1 SQVTM and CDR2 ANQGSEA come from the germline V gene. The CDR3 has 13 amino acids. The CDR3 DNA reads TGCGGCGTTGGAGCGGGGGTCCAAGAGACCCAGTACTTC. Protein sequence: CGVGAGVQETQYF.

This clonotype was observed a handful of times. The chain combines TRBV3-1 with TRBJ2-1, with 10 bases that match TRBD2. The CDR3 runs to 15 residues. The junction had 10 bases not matched to a gene; V was cut back by 4 bases and J by 10 bases. Germline CDR1 is LGHDT and CDR2 is YNNKEL (reference sequence). The CDR3 coding sequence is TGTGCCAGCAGCCTTAGTCTAGCGGGAGCCTTAGAGCAGTTCTTC. The encoded protein is CASSLSLAGALEQFF.

The chain couples TRBV29-1 to TRBJ2-1; 7 nucleotides align to TRBD2. CDR1 is SQVTM and CDR2 is ANQGSEA in the germline V gene. V trimming: 7 bases; J trimming: 7 bases; junction bases outside the gene matches: 13. The CDR3 runs to 14 residues. The CDR3 DNA reads as TGCAGCGCCCAAGGGACTACCCTGAGGAATGAGCAGTTCTTC. This gives the protein CSAQGTTLRNEQFF.

The V call is TRBV2, the J call TRBJ2-7; 7 nucleotides align to TRBD1. J was trimmed by 3 bases and V by 4 bases; bases with no gene match: 6. Germline V gene lookup returns CDR1 SNHLY and CDR2 FYNNEI. The CDR3 length is 14 residues. CDR3 nucleotide sequence: TGTGCCAGCAGTGGGACCGGGACAGACTACGAGCAGTACTTC. Translation: CASSGTGTDYEQYF.

This clonotype showed up many times. The chain has TRBV6-4 and TRBJ1-1, with D possibly being TRBD1 (6 bases). Germline loops: CDR1 MRHNA, CDR2 SNTAGT. The length of the CDR3 is 14 residues. Trimming removed 5 bases from V and 3 bases from J, with 13 bases in between. The CDR3 DNA reads as TGTGCCAGCAGTCCAGGGCCAGGGGACACTGAAGCTTTCTTT. Its translation: CASSPGPGDTEAFF.

The J gene is TRBJ2-7, the V gene TRBV7-8; D call uncertain. The V gene lost 4 bases and the J gene lost 6 bases, with 13 bases spanning the gap. This CDR3 is built from 13 residues. Germline CDR1 and CDR2: SGHVS and FQNEAQ. Written as DNA, the CDR3 is TGTGCCAGCAGCTCCGAACTGTTCCTCGAGCAGTACTTC. This gives the protein CASSSELFLEQYF. The full variable domain, rest sourced from reference TRBV7-8 and TRBJ2-7, is GAGVSQSPRYKVAKRGQDVALRCDPISGHVSLFWYQQALGQGPEFLTYFQNEAQLDKSGLPSDRFFAERPEGSVSTLKIQRTQQEDSAVYLCASSSELFLEQYFGPGTRLTVT.

V is TRBV7-2 and J is TRBJ1-5; a possible D gene is TRBD1 (6 bases). V lost 4 bases and J 4 bases, leaving 14 bases between the germline ends. The CDR3 length is 15 residues. The germline V gene has CDR1 SGHTA and CDR2 FQGNSA. The CDR3, as DNA: TGTGCCAGCAGCTCCTATCCAGGGGTGAATCAGCCCCAGCATTTT. This sequence encodes CASSSYPGVNQPQHF.

This clonotype was picked up many times. This chain links TRBV5-5 with TRBJ1-1; D gene uncertain. This CDR3 has 15 amino acids. The germline gives CDR1 SGHKS, CDR2 YYEKEE (reference sequence). V dropped 0 bases and J dropped 3 bases, with 12 bases sitting between them. CDR3 nucleotides: TGTGCCAGCAGCTTGGGCGTGTTGGTCGACACTGAAGCTTTCTTT. Its translation is CASSLGVLVDTEAFF.

This clonotype occurred a few times. One end of the junction varies from germline; a read error may be responsible. The rearrangement links TRBV7-6 to TRBJ2-1, with a tentative D call TRBD1 (6 bases). The CDR3 sequence is 13 residues long. Per the germline V gene, CDR1 is SGHVS and CDR2 is FNYEAQ. The CDR3 spells CASSLNRVDEQFF. As DNA, the CDR3 is TGTGCCAGCAGTTTAAACAGGGTCGATGAGCAGTTTTTC. The whole variable domain, filled in from reference TRBV7-6 and TRBJ2-1, reads GAGVSQSPRYKVTKRGQDVALRCDPISGHVSLYWYRQALGQGPEFLTYFNYEAQQDKSGLPNDRFSAERPEGSISTLTIQRTEQRDSAMYRCASSLNRVDEQFFGPGTRLTVL.

This clonotype was picked up many times. The chain links TRBV7-3 to TRBJ2-3; D might be TRBD2 (6 bases). Trimming removed 1 base from V and 2 bases from J, with 16 bases in between. The CDR3 has 17 residues. Germline assignment: CDR1 SGHTA and CDR2 FQGTGA. This CDR3 is CASSLNRNGGDTDTQYF. The CDR3 bases are TGTGCCAGCAGCTTAAACAGGAACGGGGGAGACACAGATACGCAGTATTTT.

This clonotype has only one observation. The V call is TRBV9, the J call TRBJ2-7; no clear D. Trimming stripped 0 bases from V and 7 bases from J, with 17 bases between. The CDR3 is 15 residues long. CDR1 SGDLS and CDR2 YYNGEE come from the germline V gene. The CDR3 sequence: CASSVGAGLTWEQYF. CDR3 nucleotides: TGTGCCAGCAGCGTAGGGGCAGGCCTGACGTGGGAGCAGTACTTC. Full variable domain (outside the CDR3, taken from reference TRBV9 and TRBJ2-7): DSGVTQTPKHLITATGQRVTLRCSPRSGDLSVYWYQQSLDQGLQFLIQYYNGEERAKGNILERFSAQQFPDLHSELNLSSLELGDSALYFCASSVGAGLTWEQYFGPGTRLTVT.

The gene calls are TRBV20-1 and TRBJ2-2; D gene unclear. Trimming took off 0 bases at V and 0 bases at J, with 11 bases between the two ends. Germline CDR1 is DFQATT and CDR2 is SNEGSKA (reference sequence). The CDR3 extends over 16 amino acids. CDR3 DNA: TGCAGTGCTAGAGATCCTTGGAAAACGAACACCGGGGAGCTGTTTTTT. It codes for CSARDPWKTNTGELFF.

This chain links TRBV20-1 with TRBJ2-7, with 7 bases aligning to TRBD2. Germline V gene sequence: CDR1 DFQATT, CDR2 SNEGSKA (reference sequence). The CDR3 is 14 amino acids. The J segment lost 2 bases and the V segment lost 4 bases, leaving 8 bases of the junction unmatched. CDR3 nucleotides: TGCAGTGCTATTGCGGGAGACGGGACCTACGAGCAGTACTTC. Amino acid sequence: CSAIAGDGTYEQYF.